This TCR beta chain is from a study of blood T cell repertoires in COVID-19 (dated by TCRdb to between 2020 and 2021). In terms of the full investigation: Samples covering the acute and convalescent phases of COVID-19 were provided by collaborators in the United States, Italy and Spain. The material from the prospective study consisted of cDNA or gDNA derived from T cells, B-cell-depleted T cells, or PBMCs. The dataset comprised deeply sampled blood TCRbeta repertoires from subjects exposed to, actively infected with, or recovered from COVID-19. The repertoires were released in a freely available public database meant as a resource for research on the immune response to SARS-CoV-2. Samples were obtained from the ongoing ImmuneRACE study (first 160 participants) and from roughly 1,300 subjects provided by 6 global collaborators. Nearly every sample came with metadata listing a de-identified subject ID, COVID-19 status, age in years and sex. Where HLA class I and class II types were available, the types were taken from metadata supplied by the sample provider, not from assay-based typing. Study-wide findings and limitations: The amount of clinical and demographic metadata varied by source and participant and was provided uncurated.

V loses 6 bases at its end and J loses 5 bases; junction bases beyond the gene matches: 11. The CDR3 goes from the cysteine to the phenylalanine over 16 residues. Of all the DNA, just the CDR3 is kept, 48 bases in frame from base 1. The germline V gene yields KGHDR for CDR1 and SFDVKD for CDR2. At one collaborating source in Seattle, patients were enrolled during active infection and were followed longitudinally through the course of disease. The collaborating institutions used their own protocols to collect whole blood in K2EDTA tubes. For TCRbeta analysis, collaborator samples were shipped as frozen whole blood, as isolated PBMCs, or as DNA extracted from either sample type. In the case of this clone: The specificity of this receptor is unknown. No base qualities exist here, and no much larger clone lies one base off it.

The immunoSEQ Assay, a bias-controlled multiplex PCR, was used to amplify TCRbeta CDR3 regions from genomic DNA. For the original study's pipeline: The number of nucleated cells in each sample was estimated by amplification of reference gene primers within the assay. To quantify the absolute abundance of each unique TCRbeta CDR3 rearrangement, sequence reads were collapsed and filtered. Productive Simpson clonality was computed per sample as the square root of Simpson's diversity index over productive rearrangements. In its TCRdb copy, this immuneACCESS table keeps in-frame sequences only and misses some clones. Where compared with another copy, unresolved V genes explain less than half of these, and the others have no known cause. The V and J calls and clone size come from that table; D and trimming were worked out from the DNA. Here the sample has about 16,000 clones; about 89% occur a single time. In total, the top ten clones hold 30% to 35% of the sample.

The sequenced sample was peripheral blood. This receptor was obtained from an elderly woman with COVID-19, enrolled during active disease. This sequence uses TRBV24-1 and TRBJ1-5; 8 bases in the middle match TRBD1. The CDR3 sequence is CATSHSRTGNDQPQHF. The DNA reads TGTGCCACCAGTCACTCCCGGACAGGGAACGATCAGCCCCAGCATTTT.